One and the same sample provided the 2 T cell receptor beta chains below, sequenced in a study of blood T cell repertoires in COVID-19. Measured with immunoSEQ multiplex PCR; TCRdb has only the in-frame clones, and not every one. Of tens of thousands of clones in the sample, about 89% were seen once. Sample: peripheral blood. Source of these receptors: a man between 70 and 80 years old with active or convalescent COVID-19.

V and J are TRBV29-1 and TRBJ1-1, with D tentatively TRBD1 (5 bases). Between the trimmed V and J ends, which lost 0 bases and 2 bases, there was a span of 13 bases. CDR3 length equals 15 residues. Germline V gene data show CDR1 as SQVTM and CDR2 as ANQGSEA. The CDR3 DNA follows: TGCAGCGTTGAAGACGGCGGGGCGGTCAACACTGAAGCTTTCTTT. Encoded protein: CSVEDGGAVNTEAFF.

The chain joins TRBV5-6 to TRBJ2-3; a weak D match, TRBD1 (6 bases). V was trimmed by 7 bases and J by 1 base, leaving 16 bases between them. The CDR3 contains 15 residues. Per the germline V gene, CDR1 is SGHDT and CDR2 is YYEEEE. CDR3 sequence (DNA): TGTGCCAGCGGGGGCTCCACAACGGGCACAGATACGCAGTATTTT. Residues: CASGGSTTGTDTQYF.